This entry lists 19 T cell receptor beta chains sequenced from one sample in a study of OX40 agonist ivuxolimab in advanced cancers. Assay: immunoSEQ multiplex PCR; the TCRdb copy retains only in-frame clones and omits some. The sample has around 63,000 clones; roughly nine tenths are singletons. This sample comprised CD4+ or CD8+ T cells sorted from blood, obtained in a trial of the OX40 agonist ivuxolimab. The receptors here all came from an adult with an advanced solid tumor such as melanoma, head and neck, liver or kidney cancer.

This clone was recorded only once. V usage is TRBV6-1 and J usage is TRBJ2-6; maybe TRBD2 (5 bases). Germline V gene sequence: CDR1 MNHNS, CDR2 SASEGT. The V and J ends lost 6 bases and 5 bases respectively, with 11 bases between them. The CDR3 sequence is 14 residues long. In nucleotides, the CDR3 is TGTGCCAGCAGGGCACCGGGATGGGCCAACGTCCTGACTTTC. This encodes CASRAPGWANVLTF.

The V and J genes are TRBV2 and TRBJ1-5; D gene unclear. The CDR3 is 15 residues long. Trimming stripped 4 bases from V and 1 base from J, with 11 bases between. Germline lookup yields CDR1 SNHLY and CDR2 FYNNEI. The CDR3 DNA reads as TGTGCCAGCAGTGTAGGAGAGATAAGCAATCAGCCCCAGCATTTT. It is translated as CASSVGEISNQPQHF.

This clone was recorded once. The chain carries TRBV6-1 and TRBJ1-5; D unclear. This CDR3 spans 15 amino acids. Trimming removed 4 bases from V and 4 bases from J, with 14 bases in between. Germline V gives CDR1 MNHNS, CDR2 SASEGT. The CDR3 DNA follows: TGTGCCAGCAGTGTGGGTAGGGTAGGTAATCAGCCCCAGCATTTT. Translation: CASSVGRVGNQPQHF.

This chain connects TRBV5-5 to TRBJ2-2; D not certain. Germline values: CDR1 SGHKS, CDR2 YYEKEE (reference sequence). This CDR3 spans 14 amino acids. The V and J ends lost 0 bases and 4 bases respectively, with 7 bases between them. The chain's CDR3 is CASSLAGTTGELFF. The CDR3 DNA sequence: TGTGCCAGCAGCTTGGCTGGCACCACCGGGGAGCTGTTTTTT.

The J gene is TRBJ2-3, the V gene TRBV5-4, with D possibly TRBD2 on 5 matching bases. The CDR3 is 16 residues long. Germline V CDR1 and CDR2: SGHNT, YYREEE (reference sequence). V lost 0 bases, J lost 1 base, and 12 bases lay in between. CDR3 sequence reads: CASSLGRTGGTDTQYF. The CDR3 DNA follows: TGTGCCAGCAGCTTGGGAAGGACCGGGGGCACAGATACGCAGTATTTT.

This clone was seen only once. V and J are TRBV10-3 and TRBJ2-3; 7 positions match TRBD2. CDR1 and CDR2 from the germline V gene are ENHRY and SYGVKD. This CDR3 contains 15 residues. Unmatched junction bases numbered 11, after V lost 7 bases and J lost 4 bases. CDR3 nucleotides: TGTGCCATCACCCCGGGACTATCTAGCGCAGATACGCAGTATTTT. The encoded protein is CAITPGLSSADTQYF.

The chain uses TRBV5-1 and TRBJ1-2; 9 bases agree with TRBD1. The CDR3 spans 14 residues. V shed 2 bases and J 8 bases; nucleotides not matched to a gene: 7. Germline CDR1 SGHRS, CDR2 YFSETQ. The CDR3 coding sequence is TGCGCCAGCAGCTTCTCATGGACAGGGGCCGGCTACACCTTC. Its translation is CASSFSWTGAGYTF.

V is TRBV6-5 and J is TRBJ2-2; no clear D. The CDR3 contains 14 residues. Germline V gene lookup returns CDR1 MNHEY and CDR2 SVGAGI. V lost 0 bases to trimming and J lost 7 bases, with 9 bases between them. CDR3 loop: CASSYSILVGELFF. The CDR3 DNA reads as TGTGCCAGCAGTTACTCAATATTAGTCGGGGAGCTGTTTTTT.

V gene TRBV21-1 combines with J gene TRBJ1-1. TRBV21-1 is a recognized pseudogene. The CDR3 consists of 12 residues. The CDR3, as DNA: TGTGCCAGCAGCAAAGCGCGCCAGGAAGCTTTCTTT. This translates into CASSKARQEAFF.

The V call is TRBV28, the J call TRBJ2-7; D tentatively fits TRBD1 or TRBD2 (5 bases each). V was trimmed by 3 bases and J by 2 bases, leaving 11 bases between them. The V gene's germline CDR1 is MDHEN and CDR2 SYDVKM. The CDR3 loop spans 14 amino acids. The CDR3 DNA follows: TGTGCCAGCAGTTTGAGAGGGGTCACCTACGAGCAGTACTTC. Encoded protein: CASSLRGVTYEQYF.

The chain has TRBV18 and TRBJ2-7; D is unresolved. CDR3 length: 11 amino acids. The ends were cut back, 4 bases at V and 0 bases at J, with 1 base in the middle. Germline lookup yields CDR1 KGHSH and CDR2 LQKENI. CDR3 region: CASSLSYEQYF. CDR3 DNA: TGTGCCAGCTCACTCTCCTACGAGCAGTACTTC.

The chain uses TRBV18 and TRBJ2-7; no clear D. The germline V gene encodes CDR1 KGHSH and CDR2 LQKENI. The V end was cut by 0 bases, the J end by 3 bases, with 9 bases between. The CDR3 length is 14 residues. The CDR3 reads CASSPPGWGYEQYF. The CDR3 DNA reads as TGTGCCAGCTCACCACCGGGTTGGGGCTACGAGCAGTACTTC.

This chain uses TRBV5-1 with TRBJ2-3, with D possibly TRBD2 on 6 matching bases. V lost 3 bases, J lost 0 bases, and 11 bases lay in between. CDR3 length: 15 amino acids. The V gene's germline CDR1 is SGHRS and CDR2 YFSETQ. In nucleotides, the CDR3 is TGCGCCAGCAGCTGGGTTAGCGGCAGCACAGATACGCAGTATTTT. Encoded protein: CASSWVSGSTDTQYF. Drawing the rest from reference TRBV5-1 and TRBJ2-3, the complete variable domain is KAGVTQTPRYLIKTRGQQVTLSCSPISGHRSVSWYQQTPGQGLQFLFEYFSETQRNKGNFPGRFSGRQFSNSRSEMNVSTLELGDSALYLCASSWVSGSTDTQYFGPGTRLTVL.

This clone has a single count. The chain carries TRBV28 and TRBJ1-5; D not resolved. Germline CDR1 is MDHEN and CDR2 is SYDVKM. V was clipped by 6 bases and J by 3 bases, with 15 bases between them. This CDR3 has 15 amino acids. The CDR3 loop is CASSLSWALNQPQHF. The CDR3 coding sequence is TGTGCCAGCAGCCTGAGTTGGGCTCTCAATCAGCCCCAGCATTTT.

Written as DNA, the CDR3 is TGTGCCACCAGCAGAGATTTGGGACAGTTGAACACTGAAGCTTTCTTT. It codes for CATSRDLGQLNTEAFF. This rearrangement joins TRBV15 to TRBJ1-1; 7 bases are shared with TRBD1. Germline CDR1 reads LNHNV; CDR2 reads YYDKDF (reference sequence). With 0 bases clipped from V and 0 bases from J, the junction kept 4 bases outside the gene matches. The CDR3 consists of 16 residues.

Concerning this clone itself: Distinct nucleotide sequences in the sample also encode this CDR3. The rearrangement links TRBV5-1 to TRBJ1-2, with TRBD1 matching over 10 bases. V was pared by 3 bases and J by 4 bases, with 3 bases of the junction left unmatched. The length of the CDR3 is 14 residues. Germline V gene lookup returns CDR1 SGHRS and CDR2 YFSETQ. CDR3 nucleotide sequence: TGCGCCAGCAGCTCGGGACAGGGGCTCTATGGCTACACCTTC. Its translation: CASSSGQGLYGYTF.

This clone turned up a few times. The rearrangement uses TRBV6-5 and TRBJ1-1, with a possible D match to TRBD1 (6 bases). Germline loops: CDR1 MNHEY, CDR2 SVGAGI. CDR3 size: 15 residues. V lost 0 bases to trimming and J lost 5 bases, with 13 bases between them. As DNA, the CDR3 is TGTGCCAGCAGTTACTCGGTCAGGGGAAAGACTGAAGCTTTCTTT. Translation: CASSYSVRGKTEAFF.

This sequence joins TRBV2 and TRBJ1-5, with D uncertain. The V gene lost 3 bases and the J gene lost 5 bases, with 11 bases spanning the gap. The CDR3 length is 14 residues. The germline V gene encodes CDR1 SNHLY and CDR2 FYNNEI. CDR3 in amino acids: CASSDFQPDQPQHF. CDR3 nucleotide sequence: TGTGCCAGCAGTGATTTTCAGCCAGATCAGCCCCAGCATTTT. The whole variable domain, filled in from reference TRBV2 and TRBJ1-5, reads EPEVTQTPSHQVTQMGQEVILRCVPISNHLYFYWYRQILGQKVEFLVSFYNNEISEKSEIFDDQFSVERPDGSNFTLKIRSTKLEDSAMYFCASSDFQPDQPQHFGDGTRLSIL.

The V and J genes are TRBV28 and TRBJ1-4, with a weak D call TRBD1 (5 bases). This CDR3 region has 15 residues. Germline CDR1 reads MDHEN; CDR2 reads SYDVKM. The V and J ends lost 5 bases and 0 bases respectively, with 10 bases between them. CDR3 nucleotides: TGTGCCAGCAGTCAAACCAGGGCAACTAATGAAAAACTGTTTTTT. Translation: CASSQTRATNEKLFF.